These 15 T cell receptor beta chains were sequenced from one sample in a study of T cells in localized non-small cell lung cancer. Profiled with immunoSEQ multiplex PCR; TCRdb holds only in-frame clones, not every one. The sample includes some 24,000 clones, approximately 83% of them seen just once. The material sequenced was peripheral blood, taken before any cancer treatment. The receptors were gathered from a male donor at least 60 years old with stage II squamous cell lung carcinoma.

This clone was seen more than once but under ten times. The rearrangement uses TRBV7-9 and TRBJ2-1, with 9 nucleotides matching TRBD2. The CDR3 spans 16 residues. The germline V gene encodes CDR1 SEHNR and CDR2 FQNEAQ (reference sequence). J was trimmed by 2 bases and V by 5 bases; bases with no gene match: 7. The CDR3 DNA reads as TGTGCCAGCAGCCTGGGACTAGCCAACGCCTACAATGAGCAGTTCTTC. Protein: CASSLGLANAYNEQFF.

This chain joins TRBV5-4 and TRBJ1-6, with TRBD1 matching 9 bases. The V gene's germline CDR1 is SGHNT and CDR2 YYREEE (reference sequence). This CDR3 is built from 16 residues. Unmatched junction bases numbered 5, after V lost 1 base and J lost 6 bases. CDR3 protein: CASSLPRGQGNSPLHF. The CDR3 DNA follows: TGTGCCAGCAGCTTGCCGCGGGGACAGGGTAATTCACCCCTCCACTTT.

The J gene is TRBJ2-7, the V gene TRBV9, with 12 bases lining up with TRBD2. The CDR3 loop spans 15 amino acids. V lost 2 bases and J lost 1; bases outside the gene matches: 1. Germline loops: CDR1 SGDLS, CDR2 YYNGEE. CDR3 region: CASSVGLAGSYEQYF. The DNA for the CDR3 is TGTGCCAGCAGCGTCGGACTAGCGGGGTCCTACGAGCAGTACTTC.

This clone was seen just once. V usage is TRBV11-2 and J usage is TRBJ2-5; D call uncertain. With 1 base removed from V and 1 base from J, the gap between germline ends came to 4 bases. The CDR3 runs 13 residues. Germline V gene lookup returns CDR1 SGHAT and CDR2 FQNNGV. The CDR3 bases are TGTGCCAGCAGCTTAGGGGCCCAAGAGACCCAGTACTTC. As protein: CASSLGAQETQYF.

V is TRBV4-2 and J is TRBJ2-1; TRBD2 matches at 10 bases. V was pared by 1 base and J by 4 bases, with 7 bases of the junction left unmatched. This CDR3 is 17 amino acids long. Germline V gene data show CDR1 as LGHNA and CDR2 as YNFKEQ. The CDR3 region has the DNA TGTGCCAGCAGCCAAGCATTTGCTAGCGGGGGTTACAATGAGCAGTTCTTC. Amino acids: CASSQAFASGGYNEQFF.

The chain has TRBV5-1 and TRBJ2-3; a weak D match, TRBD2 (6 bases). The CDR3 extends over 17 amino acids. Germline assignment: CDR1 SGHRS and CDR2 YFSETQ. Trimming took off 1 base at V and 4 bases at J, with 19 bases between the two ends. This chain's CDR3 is CASSLSEGGRKADTQYF. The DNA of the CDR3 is TGCGCCAGCAGCTTGAGCGAAGGAGGGAGGAAAGCAGATACGCAGTATTTT.

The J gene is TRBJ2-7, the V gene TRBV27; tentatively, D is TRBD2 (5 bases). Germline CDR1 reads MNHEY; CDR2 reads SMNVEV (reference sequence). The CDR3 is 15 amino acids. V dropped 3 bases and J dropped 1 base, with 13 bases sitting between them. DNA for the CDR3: TGTGCCAGCAGTTTTGCTCGAGGGAGATCCTACGAGCAGTACTTC. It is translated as CASSFARGRSYEQYF.

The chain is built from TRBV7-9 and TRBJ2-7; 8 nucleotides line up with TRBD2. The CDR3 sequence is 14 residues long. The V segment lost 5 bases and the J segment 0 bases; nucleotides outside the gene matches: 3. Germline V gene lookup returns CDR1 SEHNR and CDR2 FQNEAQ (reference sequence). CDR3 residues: CASSLGTSSYEQYF. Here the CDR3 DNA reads TGTGCCAGCAGCCTAGGGACTAGCTCCTACGAGCAGTACTTC.

CDR3 sequence reads: CASSLFNQPQHF. The CDR3 nucleotides read TGTGCCAGCAGTTTATTCAATCAGCCCCAGCATTTT. V usage is TRBV28 and J usage is TRBJ1-5, with unresolved D. The CDR3 has 12 residues. Germline V gene lookup returns CDR1 MDHEN and CDR2 SYDVKM. V gave up 1 base and J gave up 3 bases, with 1 base separating them.

The CDR3 DNA reads as TGTGGGTGGGGGACACTCTCCTACGAGCAGTACTTC. Protein product: CGWGTLSYEQYF. The V call is TRBV6-5, the J call TRBJ2-7; D is perhaps TRBD1 (6 bases). The CDR3 is 12 residues long. Per germline, CDR1 MNHEY and CDR2 SVGAGI.

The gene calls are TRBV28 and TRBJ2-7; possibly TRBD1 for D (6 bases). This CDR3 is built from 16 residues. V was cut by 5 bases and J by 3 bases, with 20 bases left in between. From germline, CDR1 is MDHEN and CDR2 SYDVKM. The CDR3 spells CASSVRWFGGSYEQYF. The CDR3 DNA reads TGTGCCAGCAGTGTACGGTGGTTTGGGGGCAGCTACGAGCAGTACTTC. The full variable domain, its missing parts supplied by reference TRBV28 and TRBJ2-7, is DVKVTQSSRYLVKRTGEKVFLECVQDMDHENMFWYRQDPGLGLRLIYFSYDVKMKEKGDIPEGYSVSREKKERFSLILESASTNQTSMYLCASSVRWFGGSYEQYFGPGTRLTVT.

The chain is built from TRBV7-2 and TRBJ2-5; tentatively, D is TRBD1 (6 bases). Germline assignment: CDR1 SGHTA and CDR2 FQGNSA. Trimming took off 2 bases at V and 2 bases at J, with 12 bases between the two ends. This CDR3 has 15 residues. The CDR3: CASSLRQAGQETQYF. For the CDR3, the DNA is TGTGCCAGCAGCTTAAGACAGGCGGGTCAAGAGACCCAGTACTTC. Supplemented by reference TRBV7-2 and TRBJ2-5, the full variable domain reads GAGVSQSPSNKVTEKGKDVELRCDPISGHTALYWYRQSLGQGLEFLIYFQGNSAPDKSGLPSDRFSAERTGGSVSTLTIQRTQQEDSAVYLCASSLRQAGQETQYFGPGTRLLVL.

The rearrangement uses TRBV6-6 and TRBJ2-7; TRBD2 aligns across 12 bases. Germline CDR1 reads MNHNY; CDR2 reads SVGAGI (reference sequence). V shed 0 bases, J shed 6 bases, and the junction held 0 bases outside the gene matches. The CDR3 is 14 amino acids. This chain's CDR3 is CASSYSLAGGEQYF. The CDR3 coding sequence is TGTGCCAGCAGTTACTCACTAGCGGGAGGCGAGCAGTACTTC.

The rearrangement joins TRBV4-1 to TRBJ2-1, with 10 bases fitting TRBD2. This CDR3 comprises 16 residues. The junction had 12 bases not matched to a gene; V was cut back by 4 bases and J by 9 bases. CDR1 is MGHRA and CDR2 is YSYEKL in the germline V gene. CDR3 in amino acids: CASSLLASGSSSEQFF. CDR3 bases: TGCGCCAGCAGCCTACTCGCTAGCGGGAGTAGTAGTGAGCAGTTCTTC.

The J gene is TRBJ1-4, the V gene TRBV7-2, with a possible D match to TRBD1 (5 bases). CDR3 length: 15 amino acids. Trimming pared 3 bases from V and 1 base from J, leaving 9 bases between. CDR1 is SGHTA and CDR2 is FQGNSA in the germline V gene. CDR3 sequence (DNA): TGTGCCAGCAGCTTTTCAGGGTTAACTAATGAAAAACTGTTTTTT. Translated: CASSFSGLTNEKLFF.